The T cell receptor beta chain under discussion was sequenced for a study of control samples from healthy donors and cancer patients. This clone was found once. Method: immunoSEQ multiplex PCR; TCRdb's copy keeps in-frame clones and lacks some. This table holds fewer than 130,000 clones, approximately 87% found once. The germline V and J ends were trimmed by 0 bases and 7 bases, with 6 bases remaining between them. Germline-derived CDR1 and CDR2 are MNHNY and SVGAGI (reference sequence). CDR3 length: 13 amino acids. Sequenced sample: PBMCs. This chain uses TRBV6-6 with TRBJ1-4, with no clear D. This clonotype was obtained from an older woman with lung cancer. DNA of the CDR3: TGTGCCAGCAGTTACTCGGTCGGTGAAAAACTGTTTTTT. It encodes CASSYSVGEKLFF.